This T cell receptor beta chain appears in the sequencing data of a study of response to subunit inactivated influenza vaccine. Using its own MiXCR run on the RT-PCR reads, TCRdb lists one record per CDR3 protein. The sample contains 860,000 or so distinct CDR3 sequences, around 20% of which appear only once. Germline assignment: CDR1 SGHVS and CDR2 FQNEAQ. The trim removed 5 bases at V and 5 bases at J, leaving 9 bases unmatched. CDR3 length: 15 amino acids. This sequence was found in a man over 45 who received an inactivated influenza vaccine. The material was PBMCs from blood, obtained more than 4 days after vaccination. The chain carries TRBV7-8 and TRBJ2-1; 7 bases align to TRBD2. The CDR3 protein is CASSTRDYHNNEQFF. The CDR3 DNA reads TGTGCCAGCAGCACCCGGGACTACCACAACAATGAGCAGTTCTTC. The full variable domain, rest sourced from reference TRBV7-8 and TRBJ2-1, is GAGVSQSPRYKVAKRGQDVALRCDPISGHVSLFWYQQALGQGPEFLTYFQNEAQLDKSGLPSDRFFAERPEGSVSTLKIQRTQQEDSAVYLCASSTRDYHNNEQFFGPGTRLTVL.